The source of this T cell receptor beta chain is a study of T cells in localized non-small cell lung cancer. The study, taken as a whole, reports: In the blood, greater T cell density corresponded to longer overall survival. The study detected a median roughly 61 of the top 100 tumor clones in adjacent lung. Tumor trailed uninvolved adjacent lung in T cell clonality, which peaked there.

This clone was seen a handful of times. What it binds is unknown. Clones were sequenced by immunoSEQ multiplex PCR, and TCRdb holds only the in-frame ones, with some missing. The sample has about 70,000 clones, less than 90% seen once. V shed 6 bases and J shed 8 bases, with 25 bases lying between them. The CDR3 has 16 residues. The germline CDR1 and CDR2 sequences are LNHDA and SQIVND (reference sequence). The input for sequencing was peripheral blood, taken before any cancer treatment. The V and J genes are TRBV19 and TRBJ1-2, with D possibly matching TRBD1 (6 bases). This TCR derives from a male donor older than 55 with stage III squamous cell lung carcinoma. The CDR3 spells CASSRGPGQGIEGYTF. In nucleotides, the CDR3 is TGTGCCAGTAGCAGGGGCCCGGGGCAGGGGATAGAGGGCTACACCTTC.